Ten or more counts support the clone carrying this TCR beta chain. The CDR3 regions of TCR beta were amplified from RNA transcripts. A first-round RT-PCR of the TCR CDR3 used the HTBI primer set. In TCRdb, the multiplex PCR reads were re-called with MiXCR into one record per CDR3 protein. The data show about 520,000 distinct CDR3 sequences, around 22% seen once. The CDR3 is made up of 15 amino acids. V lost 3 bases and J lost 7, with 18 bases in between. This sample was included in a study of T cells in Graves' hyperthyroidism and ophthalmopathy. Input material: blood. The rearrangement uses TRBV12-3 or TRBV12-4 and TRBJ1-1, with D perhaps matching TRBD1 (6 bases). The clonotype comes from a woman aged 25-40 years with Graves' ophthalmopathy. CDR3 sequence reads: CASSFDEQGDGEAFF. The CDR3 nucleotides are TGTGCCAGCAGTTTCGACGAACAGGGTGATGGTGAAGCTTTCTTT.